The present TCR beta chain was sequenced within a study of T-cell reconstitution after alpha-beta-depleted transplantation in children. Broader study findings: Newly generated T cells supplied most T-cell counts and diversity one year post-transplant. Where alpha-beta T cells came from about two months after transplant was reportedly several hundred expanded graft clones. After transplant, high TCRbeta diversity at day 60 in some patients arose from surviving recipient T cells and thymic progenitors.

The CDR3 sequence is 13 residues long. CDR1 GTSNPN and CDR2 SVGIG come from the germline V gene (reference sequence). V was pared by 5 bases and J by 6 bases, with 16 bases between. A few counts support this clonotype. The antigen is unknown. Unique molecular identifiers were used in preparing the TCRbeta library. MiXCR, applied by TCRdb to the PCR reads, yields one record per CDR3 protein. Of about 440,000 distinct CDR3 sequences in the sample, about 40% were seen once. The clonotype was recovered from a girl between 2 and 10 years old with aplastic anemia, due to receive a stem cell transplant. This sequence joins TRBV30 and TRBJ1-1; maybe TRBD1 (5 bases). Source: PBMCs, taken before TCRalphabeta/CD19-depleted stem cell transplant. The CDR3 coding sequence is TGTGCCTGGGTCGGGACGCTCGGCGCTGAAGCTTTCTTT. It yields the protein CAWVGTLGAEAFF.